This T cell receptor beta chain was sequenced for a study of T cell repertoires in cytomegalovirus infection. This CDR3 comprises 14 residues. V lost 2 bases and J lost 5, with 12 bases in between. The V gene's germline CDR1 is LGHNA and CDR2 YNFKEQ. TCRdb recomputed calls from the reads with MiXCR, one row per CDR3 protein. The data show about 52,000 distinct CDR3 sequences, with roughly 21% seen just once and 80% held by the top ten. A word on this clonotype: Its antigen remains unidentified.

The chain combines TRBV4-2 with TRBJ1-2; D is unclear. This TCR was sampled from a human donor in good health (CMV status not recorded). Some clones in this sample may be carry-over from other donors' samples. The sample was CD8+ T cells from cultured PBMCs, taken from culture after CMV antigen stimulation. The CDR3 DNA reads as TGTGCCAGCAGCCAACTTGACTACCTTTATGGCTACACCTTC. This translates into CASSQLDYLYGYTF.